The clone carrying this TCR beta chain appeared once. These data are taken from a study of blood T cell repertoires in COVID-19. The assay was immunoSEQ multiplex PCR, and TCRdb's table has in-frame clones only and misses some. The sample records some 150,000 clones, around 83% being singletons. This CDR3 spans 16 amino acids. Germline V CDR1 and CDR2: PRHDT, FYEKMQ (reference sequence). Trimming took 1 base from V and 4 from J, leaving 13 bases between them. Sequencing input: PBMCs or T cells enriched from blood (not recorded which). This receptor was taken from a man aged 45-65 years who had recovered from COVID-19. The chain combines TRBV13 with TRBJ2-2, with D tentatively TRBD2 (5 bases). CDR3 coding DNA: TGTGCCAGCAGCTTAGTCGGGGTTTCGGTCACCGGGGAGCTGTTTTTT. This codes for CASSLVGVSVTGELFF.